These T cell receptor beta chains were read from a single sample in a study of T-cell reconstitution after alpha-beta-depleted transplantation in children. TCRdb analysed the PCR reads with MiXCR anew, one entry per CDR3 protein. Here the sample spans 500,000 or so distinct CDR3 sequences, about an eighth being singletons. Material: PBMCs, mostly from graft donor cells, obtained 180 days after TCRalphabeta/CD19-depleted stem cell transplant. The receptors originated from a female patient aged 2-15 years who had a stem cell transplant for aplastic anemia, so the T cells may come from the graft donor. Each CDR3 is given with its conserved first and last residue. A D gene is named only where the DNA matches it firmly. Expanded clones are given a class, and other clones once, few, many or no size at all.

size,V,D,J,DNA,CDR3
-,TRBV30,-,TRBJ2-5,TGTGCCTGGAGTGTACAGGGTCCCGAGACCCAGTACTTC,CAWSVQGPETQYF
many,TRBV28,TRBD2,TRBJ2-7,TGTGCCAGCAGCTCTCCGACTAGGACTAGCGGAGGCTCCTACGAGCAGTACTTC,CASSSPTRTSGGSYEQYF
-,TRBV5-1,-,TRBJ1-2,TGCGCCAGCACCGTGGGGGAGGACTATGGCTACACCTTC,CASTVGEDYGYTF
few,TRBV7-9,TRBD1,TRBJ2-5,TGTGCCAGCAGCTCCCCGGACAGGGGGCTCGAAGAGACCCAGTACTTC,CASSSPDRGLEETQYF
-,TRBV10-3,TRBD1,TRBJ1-4,TGTGCCATCAGTGATCCCGGGACAGGGGGGGAAAAACTGTTTTTT,CAISDPGTGGEKLFF
-,TRBV10-3,TRBD1,TRBJ2-6,TGTGCCATCAGCAGATGGACAGGGCCTACGGGGGTTAGGGCCAACGTCCTGACTTTC,CAISRWTGPTGVRANVLTF
-,TRBV28,TRBD2,TRBJ2-7,TGTGCCAGCAGTCTCGGACTAGCGGGGATATACGAGCAGTACTTC,CASSLGLAGIYEQYF
few,TRBV4-2,-,TRBJ1-3,TGTGCCAGCAGCCAAGAAGTTGCCAGGCACTCTGGAAACACCATATATTTT,CASSQEVARHSGNTIYF
few,TRBV28,TRBD1,TRBJ2-3,TGTGCCAGCAGTTCCCCCGGGACAGGGAGCACAGATACGCAGTATTTT,CASSSPGTGSTDTQYF
many,TRBV24-1,-,TRBJ2-5,TGTGCCACCAGTGGGGAAGAGACCCAGTACTTC,CATSGEETQYF
many,TRBV7-6,-,TRBJ2-1,TGTGCCAGCAGCTTACAGTTAGCGACGCCCTACAATGAGCAGTTCTTC,CASSLQLATPYNEQFF
many,TRBV20-1,TRBD2,TRBJ2-3,TGCAGTGCTAGAGATGGTCGGCTAGCGGGAGACCCAGATACGCAGTATTTT,CSARDGRLAGDPDTQYF
few,TRBV4-1,TRBD1,TRBJ1-5,TGCGCCAGCAGCCACTCGGACAGGGAGAGCAATCAGCCCCAGCATTTT,CASSHSDRESNQPQHF
few,TRBV28,TRBD1,TRBJ1-5,TGTGCCAGCAATGGAGGGACAGGGAGCAATCAGCCCCAGCATTTT,CASNGGTGSNQPQHF
many,TRBV4-1,-,TRBJ2-7,TGCGCCAGCAGCCAAGATGGGGGGTTCTACGAGCAGTACTTC,CASSQDGGFYEQYF
-,TRBV20-1,-,TRBJ1-4,TGCAGTGCTAGAGATCATGCCACCCCGAGGGGCGGAGAAAAACTGTTTTTT,CSARDHATPRGGEKLFF
-,TRBV3-1,-,TRBJ2-1,TGTGCCAGCAGCGTAATCAATGAGCAGTTCTTC,CASSVINEQFF
-,TRBV10-3,TRBD1,TRBJ1-3,TGTGCCATCAGTGTGAAGACAGGGGGTTCTGGAAACACCATATATTTT,CAISVKTGGSGNTIYF
-,TRBV7-9,-,TRBJ2-1,TGTGCCAGCAGCTTCGCCGGGACAAGGGAGCAGTTCTTC,CASSFAGTREQFF
-,TRBV5-5,TRBD1,TRBJ2-4,TGTGCCAGCAGCTTGGGGGAACAGGGGGCCAAAAACAGTCAGTACTTC,CASSLGEQGAKNSQYF
-,TRBV20-1,TRBD2,TRBJ2-1,TGCAGTGCCGGGACTAGCGGGAGGGGCAATGAGCAGTTCTTC,CSAGTSGRGNEQFF
-,TRBV5-1,-,TRBJ2-2,TGCGCCAGCAGCTTCACTAGCTTATACACCGGGGAGCTGTTTTTT,CASSFTSLYTGELFF
many,TRBV14,-,TRBJ2-1,TGTGCCAGCAACCTCGGGACAATTTACAATGAGCAGTTCTTC,CASNLGTIYNEQFF
-,TRBV10-3,-,TRBJ2-1,TGTGCCATCAGTGAAGGTAGAAATGAGCAGTTCTTC,CAISEGRNEQFF
-,TRBV6-1,TRBD2,TRBJ2-1,TGTGCCAGCAGTAGACTAGCGGAAAAAAATGAGCAGTTCTTC,CASSRLAEKNEQFF
few,TRBV24-1,TRBD2,TRBJ2-3,TGTGCCACCAGTGAAAGGGGACTAGCGGGGGGCAGAGATACGCAGTATTTT,CATSERGLAGGRDTQYF
-,TRBV5-1,-,TRBJ2-7,TGCGCCAGCAGCGTTGGAGGGCAGTACGAGCAGTACTTC,CASSVGGQYEQYF
-,TRBV10-3,-,TRBJ1-3,TGTGCCATCAGTGCATGGACGGAGCCGAACACCATATATTTT,CAISAWTEPNTIYF
few,TRBV6-2/TRBV6-3,-,TRBJ2-1,TGTGCCAGCAGTTACTTACGGGCAAATGAGCAGTTCTTC,CASSYLRANEQFF
few,TRBV29-1,-,TRBJ1-4,TGCAGCGTTGGGAGGGAGAATGAAAAACTGTTTTTT,CSVGRENEKLFF
-,TRBV2,TRBD1,TRBJ2-6,TGTACCAGCAGTTTAATTTGGACAGGGCCCGAGGGGGCCAACGTCCTGACTTTC,CTSSLIWTGPEGANVLTF
few,TRBV7-2,TRBD2,TRBJ2-3,TGTGCCAGCAGCCCAGGACTAGTGGGGAGCGCAGATACGCAGTATTTT,CASSPGLVGSADTQYF
-,TRBV5-1,-,TRBJ2-5,TGCGCCAGCAGCTTGCCCTCCGGAGCGGCCCAAGAGACCCAGTACTTC,CASSLPSGAAQETQYF
few,TRBV19,-,TRBJ2-1,TGTGCCAGTAGTATTGGGACGTACCATGAGCAGTTCTTC,CASSIGTYHEQFF
few,TRBV15,-,TRBJ2-4,TGTGCCACCAGCAGAGATAGGGTAAACATTCAGTACTTC,CATSRDRVNIQYF
few,TRBV5-1,TRBD2,TRBJ2-1,TGCGCCAGCAGCCATGGGGGGGTAGCGGGAGCCAATGAGCAGTTCTTC,CASSHGGVAGANEQFF
many,TRBV5-1,TRBD2,TRBJ2-7,TGCGCCAGCAGCTTGTTCCGAGCGGGAGCTCGTTCCAGCGAGCAGTACTTC,CASSLFRAGARSSEQYF
-,TRBV7-8,-,TRBJ2-7,TGTGCCAGCAGCCCCAGTAGGCTGGGCGGCTACGAGCAGTACTTC,CASSPSRLGGYEQYF
-,TRBV18,-,TRBJ2-5,TGTGCCAGCTCCCCAAGTCAGACCCAGTACTTC,CASSPSQTQYF
many,TRBV4-3,TRBD1,TRBJ1-6,TGCGCCAGCAGCCCCCGGGACAGGGGCCGGCTCCACTTT,CASSPRDRGRLHF
-,TRBV5-1,-,TRBJ2-5,TGCGCCAGCAGCTTGAAACTAGCAGCCCAAGAGACCCAGTACTTC,CASSLKLAAQETQYF
-,TRBV14,TRBD2,TRBJ2-5,TGTGCCAGCAGCCCTGGGACTAGCCACGGGGCCCAGTACTTC,CASSPGTSHGAQYF
-,TRBV20-1,TRBD2,TRBJ2-7,TGCAGTGCTAGAGGTAGGCGACTAGCGGGAGGATCTGACGAGCAGTACTTC,CSARGRRLAGGSDEQYF
-,TRBV12-3/TRBV12-4,-,TRBJ1-3,TGTGCCAGCAGCCCACACGGGACAGGAAACACCATATATTTT,CASSPHGTGNTIYF
-,TRBV9,-,TRBJ2-5,TGTGCCAGCAGCGTTGACTCGGGACCGGTGTACCAAGAGACCCAGTACTTC,CASSVDSGPVYQETQYF
few,TRBV10-3,-,TRBJ1-2,TGTGCCATCAGTGAGTCTGGTGGGTGGCGTACCCCTGGCTACACCTTC,CAISESGGWRTPGYTF
-,TRBV18,TRBD2,TRBJ2-3,TGTGCCAGCTCACCCGCGGGACTAGCGGGCACAGATACGCAGTATTTT,CASSPAGLAGTDTQYF
-,TRBV28,-,TRBJ2-7,TGTGCCAGCAGTTTGTTAGCGAAGGACTTACGGCAGTACTTC,CASSLLAKDLRQYF
many,TRBV14,TRBD2,TRBJ2-5,TGTGCCAGCAGCCAAGGACTAGCGCAAGAGACCCAGTACTTC,CASSQGLAQETQYF
-,TRBV28,-,TRBJ2-7,TGTGCCAGCAGCCAGGGTCTCTCCTACGAGCAGTACTTC,CASSQGLSYEQYF
-,TRBV12-3/TRBV12-4,TRBD1,TRBJ2-1,TGTGCCAGCGGTGAACGGACAGGAATAAGGTTC,CASGERTGIRF
-,TRBV6-2/TRBV6-3,TRBD1,TRBJ1-5,TGTGCCAGCAGTATTCGACAGGGGGAGAGGCCCCAGCATTTT,CASSIRQGERPQHF
many,TRBV7-2,-,TRBJ2-3,TGTGCCAGCAGCTTAGTAGGGATCACAGATACGCAGTATTTT,CASSLVGITDTQYF